These 8 T cell receptor beta chains share one sample of origin, sequenced in a study of shared T cell receptors in the human thymus (dated by TCRdb to the early 2020s). Preparation of the library involved the immunoSEQ multiplex PCR assay. Entries here come from immuneACCESS through TCRdb and include only in-frame sequences with V and J called. Some clones fail to appear in such tables; in the studies checked, an unresolved V gene covers under half of the shortfall, and the cause of the remainder is unknown. The sample table holds fewer than 700,000 clones, of which around nine tenths were seen once. The leading ten clones occupy 0.01% of the sample. These data were also filed under a second study, of human thymus T cells.

Sequenced sample: thymocytes. The origin of the receptors is a boy less than two years old with a congenital heart defect. Donor details come from another sample of the same person, matched by shared clones.

In the case of this clone: The same CDR3 is also encoded by other DNA sequences in this sample. The rearrangement joins TRBV4-1 to TRBJ2-5; possibly TRBD1 for D (6 bases). Germline CDR1 reads MGHRA; CDR2 reads YSYEKL. The CDR3 length is 13 residues. With 3 bases removed from V and 5 bases from J, the gap between germline ends came to 10 bases. The CDR3 protein is CASSQGAWETQYF. Written as DNA, the CDR3 is TGCGCCAGCAGCCAGGGGGCATGGGAGACCCAGTACTTC.

The chain employs TRBV11-3 and TRBJ2-1, with D tentatively TRBD1 (5 bases). Trimming stripped 1 base from V and 3 bases from J, with 13 bases between. The germline CDR1 and CDR2 sequences are SGHNT and YENEEA. This CDR3 contains 16 residues. The CDR3 coding sequence is TGTGCCAGCAGCTTAGGTCAAGGGGCAGACTACAATGAGCAGTTCTTC. It codes for CASSLGQGADYNEQFF.

The gene calls are TRBV11-2 and TRBJ2-7; 11 bases line up with TRBD2. V was clipped by 2 bases and J by 4 bases; unmatched bases: 7. Germline CDR1 is SGHAT and CDR2 is FQNNGV. The CDR3 length is 16 residues. Here the CDR3 reads CASSLSPPSGRYEQYF. DNA for the CDR3: TGTGCCAGCAGCTTATCTCCGCCTAGCGGGAGGTACGAGCAGTACTTC.

This chain connects TRBV7-2 to TRBJ1-2, with a possible D match to TRBD1 (6 bases). CDR1 SGHTA and CDR2 FQGNSA come from the germline V gene. V lost 4 bases, J lost 0 bases, and 9 bases lay in between. This CDR3 is built from 14 residues. The CDR3 loop is CASSSQGTNYGYTF. Here the CDR3 DNA reads TGTGCCAGCAGCTCCCAGGGGACTAACTATGGCTACACCTTC.

This chain uses TRBV30 with TRBJ1-1, with D possibly TRBD1 on 5 matching bases. Germline V CDR1 and CDR2: GTSNPN, SVGIG (reference sequence). The CDR3 contains 13 residues. V was pared by 5 bases and J by 10 bases, with 20 bases between. DNA for the CDR3: TGTGCCTGGGGGACTGGGCCATCCGGGGGAGCTTTCTTT. Encoded protein: CAWGTGPSGGAFF. Full variable domain (remainder filled in from reference TRBV30 and TRBJ1-1): SQTIHQWPATLVQPVGSPLSLECTVEGTSNPNLYWYRQAAGRGLQLLFYSVGIGQISSEVPQNLSASRPQDRQFILSSKKLLLSDSGFYLCAWGTGPSGGAFFGQGTRLTVV.

V gene TRBV7-2 combines with J gene TRBJ2-7; 8 nucleotides line up with TRBD2. V was pared by 3 bases and J by 4 bases, with 5 bases of the junction left unmatched. The CDR3 has 14 amino acids. Per the germline V gene, CDR1 is SGHTA and CDR2 is FQGNSA. For the CDR3, the DNA is TGTGCCAGCAGCTTGGAGGCGGGAGGTTACGAGCAGTACTTC. This gives the protein CASSLEAGGYEQYF. Full variable domain (missing parts from reference TRBV7-2 and TRBJ2-7): GAGVSQSPSNKVTEKGKDVELRCDPISGHTALYWYRQSLGQGLEFLIYFQGNSAPDKSGLPSDRFSAERTGGSVSTLTIQRTQQEDSAVYLCASSLEAGGYEQYFGPGTRLTVT.

V and J are TRBV20-1 and TRBJ1-2, with D perhaps matching TRBD1 (5 bases). The V and J ends lost 4 bases and 9 bases respectively, with 12 bases between them. Germline CDR1 DFQATT, CDR2 SNEGSKA (reference sequence). This CDR3 has 11 residues. The CDR3 sequence: CSATDRRCYTF. The CDR3 region has the DNA TGCAGTGCTACCGACAGACGGTGCTACACCTTC.

The V gene is TRBV27, the J gene TRBJ2-7; D remains unclear. The CDR3 spans 11 residues. V lost 8 bases to trimming and J lost 3 bases, with 8 bases between them. CDR1 and CDR2 (germline): MNHEY, SMNVEV (reference sequence). The chain's CDR3 is CASSDFYEQYF. As DNA, the CDR3 is TGTGCCAGCTCAGACTTCTACGAGCAGTACTTC.